This T cell receptor beta chain was sequenced for a study of T cell repertoires in cytomegalovirus infection. Findings and limits, study-wide: CMV carriers having the relevant HLA were flagged by cumulative public TCR beta family frequency.

This clonotype was recorded a few times. Its antigen is unidentified. CDR3 length: 17 residues. The V segment lost 4 bases and the J segment 2 bases; nucleotides outside the gene matches: 11. The germline CDR1 and CDR2 sequences are SGHRS and YFSETQ. TCRdb recomputed calls from the reads with MiXCR, one row per CDR3 protein. Here the sample spans around 270,000 distinct CDR3 sequences, 8% to 9.5% being singletons. The receptor was derived from a human donor in good health (CMV status not recorded). Some clones in this sample may be carry-over from other donors' samples. The sequenced material came from PBMCs. The J gene is TRBJ2-1, the V gene TRBV5-1; 8 nucleotides agree with TRBD1. The CDR3 sequence is CASSHETGDPTYNEQFF. CDR3 coding DNA: TGCGCCAGCAGCCACGAGACAGGGGACCCCACCTACAATGAGCAGTTCTTC.